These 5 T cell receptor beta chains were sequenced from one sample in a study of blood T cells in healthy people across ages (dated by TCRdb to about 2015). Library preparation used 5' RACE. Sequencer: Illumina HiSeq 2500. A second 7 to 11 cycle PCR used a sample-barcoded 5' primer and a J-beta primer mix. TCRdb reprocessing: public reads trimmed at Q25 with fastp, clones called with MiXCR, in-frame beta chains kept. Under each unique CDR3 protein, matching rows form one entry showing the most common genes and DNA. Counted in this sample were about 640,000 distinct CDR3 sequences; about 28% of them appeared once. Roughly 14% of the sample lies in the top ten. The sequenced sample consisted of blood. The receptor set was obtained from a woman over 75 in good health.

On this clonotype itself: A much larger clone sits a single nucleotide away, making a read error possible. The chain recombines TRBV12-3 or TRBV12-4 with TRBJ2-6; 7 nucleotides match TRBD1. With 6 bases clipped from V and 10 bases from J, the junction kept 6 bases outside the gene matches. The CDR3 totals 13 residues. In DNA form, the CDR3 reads TGTGCCAGCAGGGTGGGACAGAAGAACGTCCTGACTTTC. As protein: CASRVGQKNVLTF.

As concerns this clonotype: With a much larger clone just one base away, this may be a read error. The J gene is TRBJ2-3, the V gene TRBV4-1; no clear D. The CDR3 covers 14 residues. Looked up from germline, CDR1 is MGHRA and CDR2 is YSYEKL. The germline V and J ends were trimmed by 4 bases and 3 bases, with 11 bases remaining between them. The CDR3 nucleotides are TGCGCCAGCAGCCGTACAGATCAGACAGATACGCAGTATTTT. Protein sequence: CASSRTDQTDTQYF.

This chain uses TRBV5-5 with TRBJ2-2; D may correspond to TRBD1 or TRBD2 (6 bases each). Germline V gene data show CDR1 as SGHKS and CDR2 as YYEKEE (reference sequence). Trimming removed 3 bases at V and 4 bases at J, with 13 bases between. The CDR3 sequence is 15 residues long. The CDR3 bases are TGTGCCAGCAGCTGGGGGGCAGGCGTCACCGGGGAGCTGTTTTTT. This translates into CASSWGAGVTGELFF.

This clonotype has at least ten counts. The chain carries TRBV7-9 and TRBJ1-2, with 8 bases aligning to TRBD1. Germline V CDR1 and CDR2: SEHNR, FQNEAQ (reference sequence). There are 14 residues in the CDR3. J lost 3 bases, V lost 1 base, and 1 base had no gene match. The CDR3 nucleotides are TGTGCCAGCAGCTTAGTACAGGGGGACTATGGCTACACCTTC. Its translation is CASSLVQGDYGYTF.

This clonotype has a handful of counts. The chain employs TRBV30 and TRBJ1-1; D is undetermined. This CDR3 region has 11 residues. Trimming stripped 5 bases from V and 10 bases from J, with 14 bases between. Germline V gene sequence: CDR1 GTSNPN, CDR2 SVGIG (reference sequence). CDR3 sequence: CAWETAPLAFF. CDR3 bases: TGTGCCTGGGAGACGGCGCCTTTAGCTTTCTTT.